This is a list of T cell receptor beta chains from one sample in a study of T-cell reconstitution after alpha-beta-depleted transplantation in children. TCRdb itself ran the PCR reads through MiXCR, one entry per CDR3 protein. The sample includes 360,000 or so distinct CDR3 sequences, around 21% of them seen just once. This specimen consisted of PBMCs from the stem cell graft donor, obtained from the stem cell graft. The receptors were gathered from a human donor who donated a stem cell graft to a child with acute myeloid leukemia. CDR3s include the opening cysteine and the closing phenylalanine or tryptophan. Each record gives: clone size, D gene, J gene, V gene, CDR3 protein, CDR3 DNA. D genes are given only for firm matches. Expanded clones are given a class, and other clones once, few, many or no size at all.

>few|TRBD2|TRBJ2-1|TRBV12-3/TRBV12-4
CASSLRSGMGEQFF
TGTGCCAGCAGTTTGCGGAGCGGGATGGGAGAGCAGTTCTTC
>few|TRBD2|TRBJ2-7|TRBV20-1
CSAGLAATYEQYF
TGCAGTGCTGGACTAGCGGCTACCTACGAGCAGTACTTC
>NA|TRBD2|TRBJ2-7|TRBV28
CASSLPSGAYEQYF
TGTGCCAGCAGTTTACCCAGCGGGGCCTACGAGCAGTACTTC
>NA|NA|TRBJ2-3|TRBV20-1
CSAGDTDTQYF
TGCAGTGCTGGAGACACAGATACGCAGTATTTT
>NA|NA|TRBJ2-1|TRBV28
CASSHGPRGVNEQFF
TGTGCCAGCAGTCATGGACCTCGAGGGGTCAATGAGCAGTTCTTC
>few|TRBD2|TRBJ2-3|TRBV5-5
CASSRTSGMTDTQYF
TGTGCCAGCAGCCGGACTAGCGGCATGACAGATACGCAGTATTTT
>NA|TRBD1|TRBJ1-5|TRBV28
CASSSTGGRNQPQHF
TGTGCCAGCAGTTCGACAGGGGGTAGGAATCAGCCCCAGCATTTT
>few|TRBD1|TRBJ1-2|TRBV2
CASSEDRNYGYTF
TGTGCCAGCAGCGAGGACAGGAACTATGGCTACACCTTC
>NA|TRBD2|TRBJ2-1|TRBV9
CASSGPGLAVHNRQEQFF
TGTGCCAGCAGCGGACCGGGACTAGCCGTGCATAATCGTCAGGAGCAGTTCTTC
>NA|TRBD2|TRBJ2-1|TRBV27
CASSPTSGVYNEQFF
TGTGCCAGCAGTCCGACTAGCGGGGTTTACAATGAGCAGTTCTTC
>NA|TRBD1|TRBJ2-2|TRBV5-5
CASSPQGALSGELFF
TGTGCCAGCAGTCCCCAGGGGGCGTTAAGCGGGGAGCTGTTTTTT
>NA|TRBD2|TRBJ2-3|TRBV28
CASSPLTSAYTDTQYF
TGTGCCAGCAGTCCTCTGACTAGCGCGTACACAGATACGCAGTATTTT
>many|TRBD2|TRBJ2-5|TRBV20-1
CSARDPSAGELAGWETQYF
TGCAGTGCTAGAGATCCTTCGGCCGGGGAGCTAGCGGGATGGGAGACCCAGTACTTC
>NA|NA|TRBJ2-1|TRBV7-8
CASSPYPSSYNEQFF
TGTGCCAGCAGCCCCTACCCGAGCTCCTACAATGAGCAGTTCTTC
>NA|TRBD2|TRBJ2-3|TRBV12-3/TRBV12-4
CASSRATSGRAVSDTQYF
TGTGCCAGCAGTAGAGCGACTAGCGGGAGGGCAGTATCAGATACGCAGTATTTT
>few|TRBD2|TRBJ2-7|TRBV20-1
CSARDRASGVAYEQYF
TGCAGTGCTAGAGATCGGGCTAGCGGGGTGGCCTACGAGCAGTACTTC
>NA|NA|TRBJ1-1|TRBV29-1
CSVEYRPSAFTEAFF
TGCAGCGTTGAATACAGGCCCAGCGCCTTCACTGAAGCTTTCTTT
>many|NA|TRBJ2-7|TRBV10-3
CAISESGGYEQYF
TGTGCCATCAGTGAGTCGGGCGGCTACGAGCAGTACTTC
>NA|NA|TRBJ1-5|TRBV28
CASSRTIQSNQPQHF
TGTGCCAGCAGTAGGACTATACAAAGCAATCAGCCCCAGCATTTT
>many|NA|TRBJ2-7|TRBV20-1
CSASRLVGEQYF
TGCAGTGCCTCAAGACTAGTAGGCGAGCAGTACTTC
>many|TRBD1|TRBJ2-5|TRBV29-1
CSVVQGESQETQYF
TGCAGCGTAGTACAGGGGGAAAGCCAAGAGACCCAGTACTTC
>few|TRBD1|TRBJ1-3|TRBV5-3
CASTPSILGQGNTIYF
TGTGCCAGCACCCCCTCAATTCTAGGACAGGGGAACACCATATATTTT
>many|NA|TRBJ1-1|TRBV12-3/TRBV12-4
CASTLSAERDTEAFF
TGTGCCAGCACTCTTAGCGCGGAGCGCGACACTGAAGCTTTCTTT
>NA|NA|TRBJ2-7|TRBV20-1
CSGERSGYEQYF
TGCAGTGGAGAAAGGTCGGGCTACGAGCAGTACTTC
>few|TRBD1|TRBJ1-5|TRBV20-1
CSAPGTGGEEFSNQPQHF
TGCAGTGCCCCCGGGACAGGGGGCGAGGAGTTTAGCAATCAGCCCCAGCATTTT
>many|NA|TRBJ2-1|TRBV19
CASSTTTGGGEFF
TGTGCCAGTAGTACGACTACCGGAGGAGGTGAGTTCTTC